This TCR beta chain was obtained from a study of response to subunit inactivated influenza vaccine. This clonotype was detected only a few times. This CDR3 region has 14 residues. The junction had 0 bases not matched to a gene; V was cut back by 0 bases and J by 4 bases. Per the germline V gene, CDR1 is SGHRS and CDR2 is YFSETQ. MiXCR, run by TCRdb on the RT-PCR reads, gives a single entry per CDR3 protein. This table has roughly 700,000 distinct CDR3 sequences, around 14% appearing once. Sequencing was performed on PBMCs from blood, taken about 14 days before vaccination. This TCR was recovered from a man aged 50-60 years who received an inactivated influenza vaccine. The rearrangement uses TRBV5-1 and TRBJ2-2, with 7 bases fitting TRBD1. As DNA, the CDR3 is TGCGCCAGCAGCTTGGAGGGGGCCACCGGGGAGCTGTTTTTT. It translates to CASSLEGATGELFF.